This T cell receptor beta chain was identified during a study of shared clonotypes between healthy human individuals (dated by TCRdb to about 2020). Context from the whole study: A couple of women and a few men aged 18 to 49 years were included in the cohort. The study deeply sequenced blood TCR repertoires of five healthy adults to estimate repertoire size and the extent of clonotype sharing between individuals. Different laboratories and diverse techniques were used to prepare libraries and sequence TCR repertoires, to increase sequencing depth and limit assay-specific biases. Between about 0.94 and 8.9 billion PBMCs per donor were obtained by leukapheresis. For each donor, three plates each were used for CD4 naive and CD4 memory, two plates were used for CD8 naive, and one plate was used for CD8 memory.

Using the deep immunoSEQ assay, TCR CDR3 regions were amplified from genomic DNA by multiplex PCR. Genomic DNA extracted from each cell subset was distributed evenly over all wells of several immunoSEQ 96-well plates, and each plate served as one replicate. For sorted subsets, each replicate PCR was loaded with roughly 200 ng genomic DNA, equivalent to some 27,000 T cell genomes. Purified libraries were quantified with a Qubit 3.0 fluorometer, sized on a Bioanalyzer 2100, and re-quantified with the KAPA Library Quantification kit. Every immunoSEQ 96-well plate was sequenced on a separate single-read 150-cycle Illumina NextSeq 550 flow cell. On the study's bioinformatics: Because the immunoSEQ output held only junctional sequences and lacked quality scores, the filtering could not match the filtering applied to full-length reads. Sequences were annotated with PyIR, a Python wrapper for IgBLAST v1.9, and V/J genes and CDR3 were assigned using IMGT germline references. Reads were filtered out if the reads had weak V/J assignments (E-value above 1e-6), no CDR3, stop codons, out-of-frame junctions, or ambiguous translated residues. V3J clonotypes were defined as sequences sharing the same inferred V gene, J gene, and CDR3 amino acid sequence. Percentage overlap between repertoires was calculated by dividing the number of shared unique clonotypes by the size of the smaller repertoire. Three approaches were used to assess repertoire richness: RTK rarefaction, the Chao1 estimator, and Recon v2.1 estimates of unobserved clonotypes. Generation probabilities were computed with OLGA for all TCRbeta clonotypes obtained by the gDNA method from several donors. This is the immuneACCESS table as TCRdb keeps it, with only in-frame sequences that have V and J called. A part of the clones is gone; compared with another copy, unresolved V genes explain less than half, and the rest is unexplained. That table supplies the V and J calls and clone size; D and trimming were determined from the DNA. The sample profile shows roughly 2.2 million clones; 80% to 95% of them were found once. The ten largest clones add up to 0.3% to 0.4% of the sample.

The germline V gene encodes CDR1 LNHDA and CDR2 SQIVND (reference sequence). The CDR3 covers 14 residues, taking in both the cysteine and the phenylalanine. This entry keeps only the CDR3 DNA: 42 bases, framed from base 1. The V and J ends are trimmed by 4 bases and 5 bases, leaving 14 bases between them. Note on this clone: Its cognate antigen has yet to be identified. Base qualities are not provided; no much larger clone lies one nucleotide away.

Overall results and qualifications from the work: Sampling was restricted to blood, and TCR repertoires in tissue are likely to differ from TCR repertoires in blood. Sharing across a few donors was observed for about 5% of naive CD4, over 3% of naive CD8, 2% to 2.5% of memory CD4, and approximately 0.41% of memory CD8 clonotypes. Even with the large sequencing depth, rarefaction of the sorted-subset datasets indicated that sequencing was incomplete. Pairwise subsampling led to the expectation that sequencing depth would affect the degree of clonotype sharing among donors. Naive subsets generally had larger estimated clonotype richness than memory subsets did. Because the study included only a small number of donors, the genetic and exposure-history diversity represented was limited. Compared with non-shared clonotypes, clonotypes shared by all four sorted-subset donors had higher generation probabilities.

The donors were healthy, HIV-negative adults who had no recently reported acute infections or vaccinations. All donors were Caucasian adults living in Nashville, Tennessee, USA. CD4+ T cells were enriched by magnetic negative selection; naive cells were then positively selected on CD45RA, and the negative fraction formed the memory subset. Blood was obtained by leukapheresis, after which PBMCs were separated by Ficoll-Histopaque density gradient centrifugation and cryopreserved in liquid nitrogen vapor phase. Analytical flow cytometry was used to check the purity and quantity of every magnetically sorted T cell population. Genomic DNA was isolated from each sorted fraction and quantified by UV absorbance on a Nanodrop 2000c.

Sample: naive CD4+ T cells from PBMCs. What this sample's cell subset or site label stands for: CD45RA+ positively selected. The chain is made from TRBV19 and TRBJ1-1; no D gene can be assigned with confidence. This TCR derives from a young man in good health. Some clones in this sample may be carry-over from other donors' samples. The DNA reads as follows: TGTGCCAGTAGTAGGGCCCCGGGTGGGACTGAAGCTTTCTTT. It translates as CASSRAPGGTEAFF.